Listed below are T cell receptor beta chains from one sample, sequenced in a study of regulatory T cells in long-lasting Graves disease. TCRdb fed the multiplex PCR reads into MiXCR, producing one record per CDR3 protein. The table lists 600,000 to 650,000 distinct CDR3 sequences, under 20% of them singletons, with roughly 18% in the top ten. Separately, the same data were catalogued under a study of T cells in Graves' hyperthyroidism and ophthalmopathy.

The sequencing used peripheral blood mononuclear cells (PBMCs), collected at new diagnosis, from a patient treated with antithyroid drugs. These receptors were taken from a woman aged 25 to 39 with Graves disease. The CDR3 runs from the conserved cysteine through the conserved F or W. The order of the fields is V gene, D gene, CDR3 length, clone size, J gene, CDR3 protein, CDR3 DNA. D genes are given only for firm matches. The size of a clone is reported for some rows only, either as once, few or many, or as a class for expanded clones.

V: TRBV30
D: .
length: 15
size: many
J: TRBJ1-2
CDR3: CAWSPRIADWFGYTF
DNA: TGTGCCTGGAGTCCACGGATAGCCGACTGGTTTGGCTACACCTTC

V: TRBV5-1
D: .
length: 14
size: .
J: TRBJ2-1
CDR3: CASSLTLGLVEQFF
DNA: TGCGCCAGCAGCTTGACCCTGGGTTTAGTTGAGCAGTTCTTC

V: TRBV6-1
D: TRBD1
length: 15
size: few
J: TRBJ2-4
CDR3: CASSESRTGLNIQYF
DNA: TGTGCCAGCAGTGAAAGTCGGACAGGACTAAACATTCAGTACTTC

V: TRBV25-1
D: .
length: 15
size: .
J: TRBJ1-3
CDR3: CASSWGSGVGNTIYF
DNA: TGTGCCAGCAGTTGGGGGTCAGGGGTTGGAAACACCATATATTTT

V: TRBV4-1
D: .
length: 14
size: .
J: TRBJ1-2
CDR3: CASSQREGDYGYTF
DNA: TGCGCCAGCAGCCAGAGAGAGGGGGACTATGGCTACACCTTC

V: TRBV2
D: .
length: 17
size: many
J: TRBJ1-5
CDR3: CASSGPPGRSSNQPQHF
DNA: TGTGCCAGCAGTGGCCCCCCAGGGCGTTCAAGCAATCAGCCCCAGCATTTT

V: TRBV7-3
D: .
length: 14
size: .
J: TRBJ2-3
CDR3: CASSRGPGVDTQYF
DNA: TGTGCCAGCAGCCGGGGACCGGGGGTAGATACGCAGTATTTT

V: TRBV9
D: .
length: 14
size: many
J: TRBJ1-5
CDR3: CASSVDVGDGPQHF
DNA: TGTGCCAGCAGCGTAGATGTGGGTGACGGACCCCAGCATTTT

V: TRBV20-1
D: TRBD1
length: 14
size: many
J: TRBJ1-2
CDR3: CSAMNPGGDYGYTF
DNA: TGCAGTGCTATGAATCCAGGGGGCGACTATGGCTACACCTTC

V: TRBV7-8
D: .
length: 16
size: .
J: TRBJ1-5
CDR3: CASSLEGGISNQPQHF
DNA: TGTGCCAGCAGCTTAGAAGGGGGAATTTCCAATCAGCCCCAGCATTTT

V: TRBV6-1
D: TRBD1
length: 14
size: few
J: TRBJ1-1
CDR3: CASSRDRLGTEAFF
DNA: TGTGCCAGCAGCCGGGACAGGCTTGGGACTGAAGCTTTCTTT

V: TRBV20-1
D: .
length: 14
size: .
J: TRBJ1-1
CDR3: CSARDPGAGTEAFF
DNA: TGCAGTGCTAGAGATCCAGGGGCGGGTACTGAAGCTTTCTTT

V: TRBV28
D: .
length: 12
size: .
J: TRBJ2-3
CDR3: CASRGRDGTQYF
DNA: TGTGCCAGCAGAGGGCGGGACGGTACGCAGTATTTT

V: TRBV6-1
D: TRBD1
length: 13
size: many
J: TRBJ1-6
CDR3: CASTLQGNSPLHF
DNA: TGTGCCAGCACGCTACAGGGGAATTCACCCCTCCACTTT